A selection of T cell receptor beta chains follows, all from one sample in a study of Graves' ophthalmopathy and Graves' hyperthyroidism. TCRdb fed the multiplex PCR reads into MiXCR, producing one record per CDR3 protein. This table holds 560,000 or so distinct CDR3 sequences, roughly 40% found once. The specimen was peripheral blood or thyroid tissue (not recorded which). These receptors all stem from an adult man with Graves' hyperthyroidism. CDR3s leave out the opening cysteine and the closing phenylalanine or tryptophan.

CDR3	J	V
ASSPTRVGNQPQH	TRBJ1-5	TRBV19
ASSWTSVQETQY	TRBJ2-5	TRBV19
ASSLEPGRVTGELF	TRBJ2-2	TRBV5-4
ASSTLLGGGEETQY	TRBJ2-5	TRBV6-5
ASSLETARRNMNTEAF	TRBJ1-1	TRBV5-1
AISGGLAGIGYEQY	TRBJ2-7	TRBV10-3
ASSAGQGRAPLH	TRBJ1-6	TRBV2
ASSQTGPAYEQY	TRBJ2-7	TRBV5-1
ASRGTVNTGELF	TRBJ2-2	TRBV6-1
ASSEAGGEGEAF	TRBJ1-1	TRBV6-4
SAREDGGNTIY	TRBJ1-3	TRBV20-1
ASSLRQGYRYT	TRBJ1-2	TRBV7-3
ASRNRGLYEQY	TRBJ2-7	TRBV7-9
ASSLLAGGTNTGELF	TRBJ2-2	TRBV12-3/TRBV12-4
ASSPQTGSLYGYT	TRBJ1-2	TRBV5-1
ASSRILGGLGPIQETQY	TRBJ2-5	TRBV9
SALASFRGLREKLF	TRBJ1-4	TRBV20-1
ASSFRRALTDTQY	TRBJ2-3	TRBV7-9
SARDRGRDEQF	-	TRBV20-1
ATSRDRGTDTQY	TRBJ2-3	TRBV15
TISEFPGELL	TRBJ2-2	TRBV10-3
ASSHGQGYNSPLH	TRBJ1-6	TRBV19
ASSPQGTGDQPQH	TRBJ1-5	TRBV3-1
ASSQGLAAAYEQY	TRBJ2-7	TRBV3-1
ASSLAGQLNSPLH	TRBJ1-6	TRBV5-1
ASSQEQGGYYEQY	TRBJ2-7	TRBV4-2
ASLLAGNTEAF	TRBJ1-1	TRBV7-9
ASNPGQGANYGYT	TRBJ1-2	TRBV7-2
ASSLGGKNTGELS	TRBJ2-2	TRBV7-9
AISESTGARNEKLF	TRBJ1-4	TRBV10-3
ASSGPGAAGNTIY	TRBJ1-3	TRBV7-9
ASSTEKAEAF	TRBJ1-1	TRBV5-5
ASSLALGTSGVGEQY	TRBJ2-7	TRBV12-3/TRBV12-4
ASRWIGTGETGELF	TRBJ2-2	TRBV12-3/TRBV12-4
SARRQGGETQY	TRBJ2-5	TRBV20-1
ASSQTENTGELF	TRBJ2-2	TRBV7-7
SAHTQVGAQY	TRBJ2-5	TRBV20-1
ASSSERPNINYGYT	TRBJ1-2	TRBV2
ASSLSGSDYGYT	TRBJ1-2	TRBV11-2
ASSPPPRFGRISGNTIY	TRBJ1-3	TRBV6-6
SAIRHMNTEAF	TRBJ1-1	TRBV20-1
ASSFTQETQY	TRBJ2-5	TRBV5-1
SVERQQETQY	TRBJ2-5	TRBV29-1
ASSQGDRDFETQY	TRBJ2-5	TRBV14
SVLPGQGPWNTEAF	TRBJ1-1	TRBV29-1
ASSTTGGGSEQY	TRBJ2-7	TRBV28
ASSLHRDRDYEQY	TRBJ2-7	TRBV4-1
ARRQPNYGYT	TRBJ1-2	TRBV5-6
ATTRGQDKGKQF	TRBJ2-1	TRBV15
ASIRGLNTGELF	TRBJ2-2	TRBV2
ASSHDNTRKLF	TRBJ1-4	TRBV27
ASSPPGDTSGNTIY	TRBJ1-3	TRBV7-9
SAPTGPYGYT	TRBJ1-2	TRBV20-1